The 15 T cell receptor beta chains given below trace back to one sample, sequenced in a study of T cells of healthy individuals. Via MiXCR, TCRdb re-called the 5' RACE reads, giving one row per CDR3 protein. This table holds over 95,000 distinct CDR3 sequences, roughly 18% found once. These TCRs come from a human donor in good health.

This clonotype was seen ten or more times. V is TRBV15 and J is TRBJ2-7; 8 bases match TRBD2. Germline V gene data show CDR1 as LNHNV and CDR2 as YYDKDF (reference sequence). This CDR3 contains 15 residues. J lost 2 bases, V lost 5 bases, and 8 bases had no gene match. This CDR3 reads CATSLSGSGAYEQYF. The CDR3 nucleotides read TGTGCCACCAGCTTATCTGGTAGCGGGGCCTACGAGCAGTACTTC. The whole variable domain, remainder taken from reference TRBV15 and TRBJ2-7, is DAMVIQNPRYQVTQFGKPVTLSCSQTLNHNVMYWYQQKSSQAPKLLFHYYDKDFNNEADTPDNFQSRRPNTSFCFLDIRSPGLGDTAMYLCATSLSGSGAYEQYFGPGTRLTVT.

This clonotype was recorded a few times. The V gene is TRBV7-8, the J gene TRBJ1-1, with 9 bases identical to TRBD1. This CDR3 has 17 residues. Germline lookup yields CDR1 SGHVS and CDR2 FQNEAQ. Trimming took 1 base from V and 0 from J; bases not matched to a gene: 6. CDR3 protein: CASSLVLDRGLNTEAFF. In nucleotides, the CDR3 is TGTGCCAGCAGCTTAGTCCTGGACAGGGGTTTGAACACTGAAGCTTTCTTT.

This clonotype turned up a few times. The chain joins TRBV20-1 to TRBJ2-7; D is undetermined. The CDR3 consists of 11 residues. V was shortened by 5 bases and J by 4 bases, with 9 bases between the two germline ends. Germline CDR1 is DFQATT and CDR2 is SNEGSKA (reference sequence). The CDR3 coding sequence is TGCAGTGCTTCCACCCAATACGAGCAGTACTTC. Translating gives CSASTQYEQYF.

The chain uses TRBV20-1 and TRBJ1-4, with no clear D. From germline, CDR1 is DFQATT and CDR2 SNEGSKA (reference sequence). The CDR3 sequence is 14 residues long. V gave up 1 base and J gave up 8 bases, with 14 bases separating them. CDR3 nucleotide sequence: TGCAGTGCTAGAGGACGGGATGTTAGAGAAAAACTGTTTTTT. Protein product: CSARGRDVREKLFF.

This chain connects TRBV7-9 to TRBJ1-1; D unresolved. The V end lost 5 bases, the J end lost 8 bases, and 12 bases lay between the germline ends. This CDR3 has 12 amino acids. Germline values: CDR1 SEHNR, CDR2 FQNEAQ (reference sequence). The DNA for the CDR3 is TGTGCCAGCAGCATCGTCCAGGCCGAAGCTTTCTTT. It specifies CASSIVQAEAFF.

The chain joins TRBV28 to TRBJ2-3, with TRBD2 identical over 8 bases. Looked up from germline, CDR1 is MDHEN and CDR2 is SYDVKM. CDR3 length: 15 residues. Unmatched junction bases numbered 4, after V lost 2 bases and J lost 3 bases. In DNA, the CDR3 is TGTGCCAGCAGTTTAAACCTAGCGGGTACAGATACGCAGTATTTT. Residues: CASSLNLAGTDTQYF.

This clonotype was found a few times. The V call is TRBV18, the J call TRBJ1-4, with a tentative D call TRBD1 (5 bases). V shed 3 bases and J shed 5 bases, with 10 bases lying between them. The CDR3 is made up of 14 amino acids. Germline CDR1 KGHSH, CDR2 LQKENI. The DNA for the CDR3 is TGTGCCAGCTCACCGGGACCGTTGAATGAAAAACTGTTTTTT. Protein: CASSPGPLNEKLFF.

This clonotype was detected a few times. The chain links TRBV20-1 to TRBJ2-1, with 11 positions matching TRBD2. Unmatched junction bases numbered 12, after V lost 2 bases and J lost 9 bases. The CDR3 loop spans 16 amino acids. Germline CDR1 DFQATT, CDR2 SNEGSKA (reference sequence). The CDR3 DNA reads TGCAGTGCTAGACCCGGGGGGACTAGCGGTCCGGGTGAGCAGTTCTTC. Residues: CSARPGGTSGPGEQFF.

The J gene is TRBJ2-7, the V gene TRBV4-3, with 8 bases that match TRBD1. Germline CDR1 reads LGHNA; CDR2 reads YSLEER. This CDR3 contains 14 residues. V shed 1 base and J 2 bases; nucleotides not matched to a gene: 1. CDR3 bases: TGCGCCAGCAGCCAAGGGACAGGGCCCTACGAGCAGTACTTC. It specifies CASSQGTGPYEQYF.

Remarks on this clonotype: A clone one base away is much larger, so this may be a read error. V is TRBV6-5 and J is TRBJ2-7; D gene unclear. CDR1 is MNHEY, CDR2 SVGAGI, per germline. Trimming cost V 2 bases and J 5 bases, with 10 bases left between them. This CDR3 has 13 amino acids. CDR3 coding DNA: TGTGCCAGCAGTTACGGTCGGAAGAACGAGCAGTACTTC. This gives the protein CASSYGRKNEQYF.

There are a few counts of this clonotype. The chain couples TRBV6-6 to TRBJ2-1; 7 positions agree with TRBD2. The CDR3 spans 15 residues. Looked up from germline, CDR1 is MNHNY and CDR2 is SVGAGI (reference sequence). J gave up 4 bases and V 7 bases, and 10 bases lay outside the gene matches. CDR3 in amino acids: CASTLEAGEYNEQFF. Written as DNA, the CDR3 is TGTGCCAGCACCCTAGAGGCGGGGGAGTACAATGAGCAGTTCTTC.

This chain uses TRBV4-1 with TRBJ2-4; weak D call: TRBD1 (5 bases). The CDR3 has 16 amino acids. Germline V gene lookup returns CDR1 MGHRA and CDR2 YSYEKL. V lost 3 bases to trimming and J lost 1 base, with 13 bases between them. CDR3 nucleotides: TGCGCCAGCAGCCAGTTACAGGCAGTGGCCAAAAACATTCAGTACTTC. Encoded protein: CASSQLQAVAKNIQYF.

This clonotype has a count of ten or more. This chain connects TRBV5-1 to TRBJ2-7; D might be TRBD1 (6 bases). V lost 4 bases and J lost 3, with 8 bases in between. Germline assignment: CDR1 SGHRS and CDR2 YFSETQ. The CDR3 runs to 12 residues. The CDR3 DNA follows: TGCGCCAGCAGCGCACAGGGCTACGAGCAGTACTTC. Translation: CASSAQGYEQYF. The variable domain in full, with the rest retrieved from reference TRBV5-1 and TRBJ2-7, is KAGVTQTPRYLIKTRGQQVTLSCSPISGHRSVSWYQQTPGQGLQFLFEYFSETQRNKGNFPGRFSGRQFSNSRSEMNVSTLELGDSALYLCASSAQGYEQYFGPGTRLTVT.

This clonotype has a count of ten or more. The genes are TRBV18 and TRBJ1-3; D is unclear. This CDR3 is built from 15 residues. V lost 2 bases and J 0 bases, leaving 8 bases between the germline ends. The V gene's germline CDR1 is KGHSH and CDR2 LQKENI. The CDR3 protein is CASSPGLNSGNTIYF. DNA for the CDR3: TGTGCCAGCTCACCAGGCCTGAACTCTGGAAACACCATATATTTT.

The CDR3 sequence is CASSPRKNTEAFF. DNA of the CDR3: TGTGCCAGCAGCCCCAGGAAAAACACTGAAGCTTTCTTT. The chain combines TRBV7-2 with TRBJ1-1; D not certain. This CDR3 spans 13 amino acids. The ends were cut back, 5 bases at V and 2 bases at J, with 9 bases in the middle. Germline-derived CDR1 and CDR2 are SGHTA and FQGNSA. Together with reference TRBV7-2 and TRBJ1-1, the CDR3 gives the full variable domain: GAGVSQSPSNKVTEKGKDVELRCDPISGHTALYWYRQSLGQGLEFLIYFQGNSAPDKSGLPSDRFSAERTGGSVSTLTIQRTQQEDSAVYLCASSPRKNTEAFFGQGTRLTVV.